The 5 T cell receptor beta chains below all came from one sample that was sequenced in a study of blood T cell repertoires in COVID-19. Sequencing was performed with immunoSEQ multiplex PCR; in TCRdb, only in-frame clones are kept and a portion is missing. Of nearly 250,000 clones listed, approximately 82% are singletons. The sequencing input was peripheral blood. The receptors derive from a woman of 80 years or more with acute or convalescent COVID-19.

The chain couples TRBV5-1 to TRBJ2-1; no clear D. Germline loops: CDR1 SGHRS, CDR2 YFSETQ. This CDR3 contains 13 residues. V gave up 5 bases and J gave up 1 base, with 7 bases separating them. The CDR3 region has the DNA TGCGCCAGCAGTACTAATTCCTACAATGAGCAGTTCTTC. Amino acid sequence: CASSTNSYNEQFF. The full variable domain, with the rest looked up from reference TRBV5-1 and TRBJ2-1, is KAGVTQTPRYLIKTRGQQVTLSCSPISGHRSVSWYQQTPGQGLQFLFEYFSETQRNKGNFPGRFSGRQFSNSRSEMNVSTLELGDSALYLCASSTNSYNEQFFGPGTRLTVL.

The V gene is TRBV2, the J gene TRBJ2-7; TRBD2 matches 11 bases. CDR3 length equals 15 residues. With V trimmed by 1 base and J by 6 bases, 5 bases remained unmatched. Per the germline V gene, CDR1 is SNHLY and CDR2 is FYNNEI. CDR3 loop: CASSEEVAGGREQYF. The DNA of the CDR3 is TGTGCCAGCAGTGAAGAGGTAGCGGGAGGGCGCGAGCAGTACTTC. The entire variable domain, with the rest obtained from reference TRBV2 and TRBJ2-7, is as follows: EPEVTQTPSHQVTQMGQEVILRCVPISNHLYFYWYRQILGQKVEFLVSFYNNEISEKSEIFDDQFSVERPDGSNFTLKIRSTKLEDSAMYFCASSEEVAGGREQYFGPGTRLTVT.

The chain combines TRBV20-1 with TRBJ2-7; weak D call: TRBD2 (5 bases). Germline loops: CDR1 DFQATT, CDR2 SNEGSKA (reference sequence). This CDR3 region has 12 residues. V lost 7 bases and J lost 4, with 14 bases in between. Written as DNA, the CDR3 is TGCAGTGTTACTGACCGGGATTACGAGCAGTACTTC. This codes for CSVTDRDYEQYF.

In DNA form, the CDR3 reads TGTGCCAGCAGCGCGGTTAGCGGTGGGGAGCAGTTCTTC. Translated, it gives CASSAVSGGEQFF. V gene TRBV7-6 combines with J gene TRBJ2-1; D might be TRBD2 (6 bases). V lost 5 bases, J lost 10 bases, and 15 bases lay in between. Germline V CDR1 and CDR2: SGHVS, FNYEAQ. This CDR3 comprises 13 residues.

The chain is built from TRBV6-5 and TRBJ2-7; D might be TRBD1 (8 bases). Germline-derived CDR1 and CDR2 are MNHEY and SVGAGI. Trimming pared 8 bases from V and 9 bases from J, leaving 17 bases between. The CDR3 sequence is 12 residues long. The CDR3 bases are TGTGCCAGCTTGGCAGGGGGCGGGAGGCAGTACTTC. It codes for CASLAGGGRQYF.